This note documents a single TCR beta chain sequence. Trimming took 1 base from V and 4 from J; bases not matched to a gene: 12. Germline values: CDR1 LNHNV, CDR2 YYDKDF (reference sequence). CDR3 length: 18 residues. Profiled with immunoSEQ multiplex PCR; TCRdb holds only in-frame clones, not every one. The sample has tens of thousands of clones; more than 65% are singletons. The data were taken from a study of CD8 T cell repertoires and HIV-1 epitope variants. This sequence joins TRBV15 and TRBJ2-1; TRBD2 agrees at 8 bases. The sequencing sample was made of uncultured baseline CD8+ T cells from peripheral blood mononuclear cells (PBMCs). The source is a male donor with HIV. CDR3: CATSRAGDWTSRYNEQFF. DNA for the CDR3: TGTGCCACCAGCAGAGCAGGGGACTGGACTAGCCGATACAATGAGCAGTTCTTC.